This TCR beta chain was captured in a study of cytomegalovirus exposure and HLA in healthy donors. Study overall: When fewer than 400 donors were genotyped, 80% to 90% of them were found to fall in the Caucasian-associated ancestry cluster. Study results and limitations: The study designated about 160 TCR beta chains cytomegalovirus-associated. Near-uniform donor sequencing depth was presumed by presence/absence analyses.

PCR involved 60 Vbeta and 13 Jbeta primers. Sequencing used immunoSEQ multiplex PCR; TCRdb keeps in-frame clones, though not all of them. The sample data list around 110,000 clones. On this clone itself: Its antigen remains unknown.

Trimming pared 6 bases from V and 6 bases from J, leaving 11 bases between. Per germline, CDR1 LNHDA and CDR2 SQIVND (reference sequence). There are 13 residues in the CDR3. This TCR derives from a man aged 40-50 years in good health and CMV-seropositive. The specimen sequenced was PBMCs. The rearrangement links TRBV19 to TRBJ2-2, with D perhaps TRBD2 (5 bases). CDR3 bases: TGTGCCAGTAGAGACCGGGGAGCCGGGGAGCTGTTTTTT. Protein: CASRDRGAGELFF.